Below are 22 T cell receptor beta chains sequenced from a single sample in a study of beta chain features in type 1 diabetes. Isolated RNA was reverse transcribed in full, so expressed TCRB transcripts were sequenced. Sequencing used immunoSEQ multiplex PCR; TCRdb keeps in-frame clones, though not all of them. The sample lists about 900,000 clones, roughly a sixth occurring once. The source material was naive CD4+ T cells from blood. The receptors shown here come from a woman aged 18-29 years in good health.

V gene TRBV28 combines with J gene TRBJ2-3; 11 bases align to TRBD1. The CDR3 length is 14 residues. The germline V gene has CDR1 MDHEN and CDR2 SYDVKM. Trimming removed 5 bases from V and 6 bases from J; junction bases left unmatched: 4. In nucleotides, the CDR3 is TGTGCCAGCAGTCGGGACAGGGGGGGTGATACGCAGTATTTT. Its protein product is CASSRDRGGDTQYF.

The rearrangement joins TRBV7-9 to TRBJ1-4, with TRBD1 identical over 9 bases. The junction had 7 bases not matched to a gene; V was cut back by 5 bases and J by 6 bases. CDR1 and CDR2 from the germline V gene are SEHNR and FQNEAQ (reference sequence). The CDR3 extends over 15 amino acids. The CDR3 is CASSLGTGRHEKLFF. The CDR3 nucleotides are TGTGCCAGCAGCCTTGGGACAGGGCGACATGAAAAACTGTTTTTT.

The chain links TRBV29-1 to TRBJ2-3; tentative D call: TRBD1 (5 bases). In germline, CDR1 is SQVTM, CDR2 ANQGSEA. Between the trimmed V and J ends, which lost 8 bases and 2 bases, there was a span of 11 bases. CDR3 size: 12 residues. For the CDR3, the DNA is TGCAGCACAGACAGTCTCACAGATACGCAGTATTTT. Protein sequence: CSTDSLTDTQYF.

The chain joins TRBV10-3 to TRBJ2-2; possibly TRBD2 for D (6 bases). This CDR3 is built from 16 residues. Deletions cut 2 bases from V and 5 bases from J, with 15 bases between. Germline CDR1 reads ENHRY; CDR2 reads SYGVKD. The CDR3: CAISEGRGMGTGELFF. The DNA of the CDR3 is TGTGCCATCAGTGAGGGGCGCGGGATGGGGACCGGGGAGCTGTTTTTT.

The rearrangement links TRBV25-1 to TRBJ2-2; D gene uncertain. CDR3 length equals 12 residues. Germline V CDR1 and CDR2: MGHDK, SYGVNS. V lost 5 bases, J lost 6 bases, and 7 bases lay in between. In DNA form, the CDR3 reads TGTGCCAGCAGTACTAACGCCGGGGAGCTGTTTTTT. Translated: CASSTNAGELFF.

The J gene is TRBJ2-3, the V gene TRBV10-3; perhaps TRBD2 as D (5 bases). V lost 10 bases, J lost 4 bases, and 9 bases lay in between. The germline CDR1 and CDR2 sequences are ENHRY and SYGVKD. The CDR3 runs to 11 residues. CDR3 amino acids: CATDGADTQYF. CDR3 coding DNA: TGTGCCACTGACGGGGCAGATACGCAGTATTTT.

This clone was recorded a few times. The CDR3: CASSLGGGGSSYEQYF. The CDR3 DNA follows: TGCGCCAGCAGCCTCGGAGGGGGCGGTTCCTCCTACGAGCAGTACTTC. V gene TRBV4-3 combines with J gene TRBJ2-7, with D perhaps matching TRBD1 (7 bases). Deletions cut 4 bases from V and 0 bases from J, with 16 bases between. Germline V lookup: CDR1 LGHNA, CDR2 YSLEER. The CDR3 length is 16 residues.

The CDR3 spells CASSFSSVNKETQYF. CDR3 in DNA: TGTGCCAGCAGCTTTTCTAGCGTCAATAAGGAGACCCAGTACTTC. This chain connects TRBV7-2 to TRBJ2-5, with a possible D match to TRBD2 (6 bases). The ends were cut back, 3 bases at V and 5 bases at J, with 16 bases in the middle. The CDR3 has 15 residues. Per the germline V gene, CDR1 is SGHTA and CDR2 is FQGNSA. The whole variable domain, filled in from reference TRBV7-2 and TRBJ2-5, reads GAGVSQSPSNKVTEKGKDVELRCDPISGHTALYWYRQSLGQGLEFLIYFQGNSAPDKSGLPSDRFSAERTGGSVSTLTIQRTQQEDSAVYLCASSFSSVNKETQYFGPGTRLLVL.

As concerns this clone: Distinct nucleotide sequences in the sample also encode this CDR3. The chain recombines TRBV7-9 with TRBJ2-5; D ambiguous. Germline-derived CDR1 and CDR2 are SEHNR and FQNEAQ (reference sequence). Trimming removed 0 bases at V and 2 bases at J, with 4 bases between. CDR3 length equals 13 residues. The CDR3 spells CASSLAIQETQYF. The DNA of the CDR3 is TGTGCCAGCAGCTTAGCGATACAAGAGACCCAGTACTTC.

This clone was seen a few times. The J gene is TRBJ2-7, the V gene TRBV27; D is perhaps TRBD1 (8 bases). Between the trimmed V and J ends, which lost 8 bases and 4 bases, there was a span of 15 bases. The CDR3 length is 13 residues. Germline V gene sequence: CDR1 MNHEY, CDR2 SMNVEV (reference sequence). The CDR3 coding sequence is TGTGCCAGCGGGGCGGGGGACAGGTACGAGCAGTACTTC. Translating it yields CASGAGDRYEQYF.

With regard to this clone: At the DNA level, this CDR3 is encoded by other sequences in the same sample as well. The genes are TRBV28 and TRBJ1-2, with D hard to call. The V gene lost 2 bases and the J gene lost 2 bases, with 3 bases spanning the gap. Germline V gene data show CDR1 as MDHEN and CDR2 as SYDVKM. The length of the CDR3 is 12 residues. CDR3 protein: CASSLRNYGYTF. The DNA for the CDR3 is TGTGCCAGCAGTTTACGGAACTATGGCTACACCTTC.

A note on this clone: Compared with germline, one end of the junction differs, possibly owing to a read error. The J gene is TRBJ1-1, the V gene TRBV7-9; D is ambiguous. The germline gives CDR1 SEHNR, CDR2 FQNEAQ (reference sequence). CDR3 length: 11 residues. CDR3 coding DNA: TGTGCCAGCACCTTAACCACTGAAGCTTTCTTT. Encoded protein: CASTLTTEAFF.

The chain recombines TRBV28 with TRBJ1-1, with 10 bases aligning to TRBD1. There are 15 residues in the CDR3. Germline V gene sequence: CDR1 MDHEN, CDR2 SYDVKM. V trimming: 6 bases; J trimming: 4 bases; junction bases outside the gene matches: 8. CDR3 nucleotides: TGTGCCAGCAGAGGGACAGGGGTTTGGGGCACTGAAGCTTTCTTT. Amino acid sequence: CASRGTGVWGTEAFF.

The V and J genes are TRBV5-1 and TRBJ1-5, with a possible D match to TRBD1 (6 bases). This CDR3 is 15 amino acids long. The V and J ends lost 4 bases and 2 bases respectively, with 13 bases between them. The germline V gene has CDR1 SGHRS and CDR2 YFSETQ. The CDR3 DNA reads TGCGCCAGCAGCCCGGTCGCAGGGGGCAATCAGCCCCAGCATTTT. This sequence encodes CASSPVAGGNQPQHF. The variable domain in full, completed from reference TRBV5-1 and TRBJ1-5, reads KAGVTQTPRYLIKTRGQQVTLSCSPISGHRSVSWYQQTPGQGLQFLFEYFSETQRNKGNFPGRFSGRQFSNSRSEMNVSTLELGDSALYLCASSPVAGGNQPQHFGDGTRLSIL.

The chain is built from TRBV5-4 and TRBJ2-7; perhaps TRBD2 as D (6 bases). V was clipped by 5 bases and J by 3 bases, with 12 bases between them. Germline V gives CDR1 SGHNT, CDR2 YYREEE (reference sequence). The CDR3 totals 13 residues. The CDR3 nucleotides are TGTGCCAGCAGGTCCATGGGGGGCTACGAGCAGTACTTC. Amino acid sequence: CASRSMGGYEQYF.

The chain employs TRBV4-2 and TRBJ2-3; D is perhaps TRBD2 (5 bases). This CDR3 comprises 17 residues. CDR1 and CDR2 from the germline V gene are LGHNA and YNFKEQ. Trimming took off 0 bases at V and 5 bases at J, with 18 bases between the two ends. The CDR3 region is CASSQDGLAHPLDTQYF. CDR3 in DNA: TGTGCCAGCAGCCAAGATGGGCTAGCCCACCCACTAGATACGCAGTATTTT.

There are a few counts of this clone. V gene TRBV27 combines with J gene TRBJ2-2; TRBD2 might be the D (5 bases). Trimming removed 7 bases at V and 3 bases at J, with 15 bases between. The V gene's germline CDR1 is MNHEY and CDR2 SMNVEV (reference sequence). CDR3 size: 15 residues. The CDR3 loop is CASTRTLGDTGELFF. The CDR3 DNA sequence: TGTGCCAGCACCCGGACTCTCGGGGACACCGGGGAGCTGTTTTTT.

V and J are TRBV11-2 and TRBJ2-1; TRBD1 is a possible D gene (5 bases). V dropped 1 base and J dropped 5 bases, with 18 bases sitting between them. Per the germline V gene, CDR1 is SGHAT and CDR2 is FQNNGV. The CDR3 runs 17 residues. CDR3 nucleotide sequence: TGTGCCAGCAGCTTAGGGCGGTGGTCAGGGCTACACAATGAGCAGTTCTTC. This encodes CASSLGRWSGLHNEQFF.

The genes are TRBV27 and TRBJ1-2; no definite D call. CDR3 length equals 15 residues. The germline gives CDR1 MNHEY, CDR2 SMNVEV (reference sequence). The germline V and J ends were trimmed by 0 bases and 4 bases, with 12 bases remaining between them. CDR3 sequence (DNA): TGTGCCAGCAGTTTATCGCCCGGACCTGGCTATGGCTACACCTTC. Encoded protein: CASSLSPGPGYGYTF.

This clone was counted only a few times. Additional DNA sequences in this sample encode the identical CDR3. This sequence joins TRBV9 and TRBJ2-2; D ambiguous. This CDR3 comprises 15 residues. The V end was cut by 0 bases, the J end by 1 base, with 7 bases between. Germline V gene sequence: CDR1 SGDLS, CDR2 YYNGEE. The CDR3 coding sequence is TGTGCCAGCAGCGTAGCCGTCGGGAACACCGGGGAGCTGTTTTTT. Residues: CASSVAVGNTGELFF.

The rearrangement joins TRBV18 to TRBJ2-7; D gene unclear. The CDR3 is made up of 12 amino acids. Germline lookup yields CDR1 KGHSH and CDR2 LQKENI. The V end was cut by 3 bases, the J end by 3 bases, with 6 bases between. The CDR3 DNA is TGTGCCAGCTCACCCGCCTACTACGAGCAGTACTTC. Amino acid sequence: CASSPAYYEQYF.

The chain joins TRBV28 to TRBJ2-1; D not certain. V gave up 10 bases and J gave up 8 bases, with 12 bases separating them. This CDR3 contains 11 residues. The germline V gene encodes CDR1 MDHEN and CDR2 SYDVKM. The CDR3 here is CATTLGYEQFF. The CDR3 nucleotides are TGTGCCACCACTTTGGGGTATGAGCAGTTCTTC. Combining the CDR3 with reference TRBV28 and TRBJ2-1 gives the whole variable domain DVKVTQSSRYLVKRTGEKVFLECVQDMDHENMFWYRQDPGLGLRLIYFSYDVKMKEKGDIPEGYSVSREKKERFSLILESASTNQTSMYLCATTLGYEQFFGPGTRLTVL.